Presented here are 3 T cell receptor beta chains from one specimen sequenced in a study of T cells after posttransplantation cyclophosphamide. The assay was immunoSEQ multiplex PCR, and TCRdb's table has in-frame clones only and misses some. Recorded here are 5,000 or so clones, with no singletons, and the ten leading clones hold more than 25%. A marrow graft followed busulfan-fludarabine conditioning, with cyclophosphamide on days +3 and +4. The material was PBMCs, obtained approximately 360 days after allogeneic stem cell transplant with posttransplant cyclophosphamide. Receptors originate from a male patient between 60 and 69 years old who received an allogeneic stem cell transplant from a related donor, was CMV-positive, and had acute GVHD only. Some T cells may have come from the graft donor.

This clone has a count of ten or more. For the CDR3, the DNA is TGTGCCAGCAGCCTCGGACTAGCGGGGGGTAATACGCAGTATTTT. This encodes CASSLGLAGGNTQYF. The gene calls are TRBV27 and TRBJ2-3; 14 nucleotides align to TRBD2. Germline trimming cut 6 bases from V and 7 bases from J; bases unmatched to any gene: 6. Germline V gene sequence: CDR1 MNHEY, CDR2 SMNVEV (reference sequence). The CDR3 contains 15 residues.

This clone was seen many times. The chain employs TRBV6-1 and TRBJ1-1; 7 nucleotides align to TRBD1. This CDR3 region has 13 residues. Trimming cost V 3 bases and J 8 bases; bases outside gene matches: 6. The germline CDR1 and CDR2 sequences are MNHNS and SASEGT. The CDR3 region is CASSDAVGQEAFF. The CDR3 DNA is TGTGCCAGCAGTGATGCCGTGGGACAGGAAGCTTTCTTT.

The table lists this clone with many counts. The rearrangement joins TRBV28 to TRBJ2-7; 10 bases line up with TRBD1. This CDR3 has 14 residues. The trim removed 6 bases at V and 4 bases at J, leaving 6 bases unmatched. Germline V CDR1 and CDR2: MDHEN, SYDVKM. CDR3: CASRPPGQGYEQYF. In nucleotides, the CDR3 is TGTGCCAGCAGACCACCGGGACAGGGGTACGAGCAGTACTTC.